The T cell receptor beta chain described here comes from a study of T-cell reconstitution after alpha-beta-depleted transplantation in children. Study-wide findings and caveats: At day 60, the high TCRbeta diversity found in some patients originated from recipient T cells and thymic progenitors that had survived.

This CDR3 is built from 16 residues. The trim removed 6 bases at V and 2 bases at J, leaving 12 bases unmatched. Germline V gene data show CDR1 as SEHNR and CDR2 as FQNEAQ (reference sequence). The TCRbeta library incorporated unique molecular identifiers. TCRdb processed the PCR reads anew with MiXCR; each CDR3 protein has one entry. The table records some 440,000 distinct CDR3 sequences, roughly 16% of them present only once. Of note for this clonotype: Its target is not known.

The sample in question was PBMCs, mostly from graft donor cells, obtained 360 days after TCRalphabeta/CD19-depleted stem cell transplant. This TCR derives from a boy younger than two who had a stem cell transplant for Wiskott-Aldrich syndrome, so the T cells may come from the graft donor. The chain combines TRBV7-9 with TRBJ2-7; TRBD1 matches at 8 bases. CDR3 sequence: CASSKGQAAIPYEQYF. In DNA, the CDR3 is TGTGCCAGCAGTAAGGGACAGGCGGCCATCCCCTACGAGCAGTACTTC.